The clone carrying this TCR beta chain turned up a few times. Its antigen is still unknown. The data belong to a study of identical twins. The CDR3 contains 15 residues. Germline CDR1 and CDR2: SQVTM and ANQGSEA. The ends lost 4 bases at V and 7 bases at J; junction bases unmatched: 10. Only healthy Caucasians were enrolled as donors. Study results and caveats: Memory repertoires showed no such pattern, whereas abundant cord blood beta clonotypes carried fewer insertions. There was more out-of-frame TCR alpha sharing in monozygotic twins than models estimated.

A universal primer site was created by template switching, with the cDNA bearing unique molecular identifiers. TCRdb re-analysed the 5' RACE reads in MiXCR, keeping a single row per CDR3 protein. The data hold about 240,000 distinct CDR3 sequences, with 10% to 15% observed a single time. This same sample was also taken into another study, of yellow fever vaccine responses in identical twins.

This sequence was found in a woman aged 18-30 years in good health. The chain uses TRBV29-1 and TRBJ2-2; 9 bases are shared with TRBD2. Sequenced input: memory (CD45RO+) T cells sorted from blood. The CDR3 loop is CSVVPAGGRNGELFF. CDR3 nucleotide sequence: TGCAGCGTTGTGCCAGCGGGGGGCCGGAACGGGGAGCTGTTTTTT.